This T cell receptor beta chain was captured by sequencing in a study of identifying expanded T cells in peripheral blood. Broader study findings: Over around two and four weeks, about 15 and 19 clones changed, versus 1.2 between replicates.

The protocol was immunoSEQ multiplex PCR, while the TCRdb copy is restricted to in-frame clones and leaves out a portion. The table shows about 100,000 clones, with around nine tenths occurring only once. This clone occurred once. Antigen unknown. During the collection period, no donor immune events like infections were recorded. Sequencing was done on a sample of blood. This sequence originates from a person aged 18-69 years in good health.

The CDR3 DNA is TGTGCCAGCAGCCCATCCCCGGGGGGGCAATACGAGCAGTACTTC. Amino acid sequence: CASSPSPGGQYEQYF. The V gene is TRBV9, the J gene TRBJ2-7, with 8 bases matching TRBD2. Trimming at V came to 4 bases and at J to 4 bases, leaving 10 bases not matched to a gene. Looked up from germline, CDR1 is SGDLS and CDR2 is YYNGEE. CDR3 length: 15 amino acids. Complete variable domain (other parts from reference TRBV9 and TRBJ2-7): DSGVTQTPKHLITATGQRVTLRCSPRSGDLSVYWYQQSLDQGLQFLIQYYNGEERAKGNILERFSAQQFPDLHSELNLSSLELGDSALYFCASSPSPGGQYEQYFGPGTRLTVT.